This TCR beta chain appears in the sequencing data of a study of beta chain features in type 1 diabetes (dated by TCRdb to the late 2010s). Concerning the study at large: No differences in mean age, gender distribution, total cell number or subset yield were found between patients and healthy donors. Whereas all 30 or so donors provided naive and central memory subsets, regulatory and stem cell-like memory subsets were isolated from just 8 patients and roughly eight healthy donors. Across all samples, some 99 million sorted cells were examined, and cell number per subset correlated strongly with RNA yield. In the study, TCRB repertoires of sorted circulating CD4+ T cell subsets from recently diagnosed type 1 diabetes patients were compared with those of matched healthy donors.

Overall study outcomes, separate from this receptor: HLA sub-analyses involved small numbers of individuals, so any influence of HLA type on TCRB rearrangement remained unresolved. The naive, central memory and regulatory TCRB repertoires appeared to resemble one another more closely among patients than among healthy donors. Sequencing cDNA rather than genomic DNA could over-represent highly expressing activated cells, although activation and CD3 levels did not differ between groups. A moderate but significant shortening of TCRB CDR3 length was observed in type 1 diabetes patients in all four CD4+ subsets. Fewer insertions and more nucleotide deletions at VDJ recombination sites were observed in patients with type 1 diabetes, implying thymic rearrangement abnormalities. PCR may preferentially amplify shorter templates, but because patient and control samples were amplified and corrected together, any resulting skew would affect both groups equally.

Each donor gave one peripheral blood draw, averaging roughly 120 mL, which was collected into heparinised tubes. A BD FACSAria II and a panel including CD45RO, CCR7, CD25, CD127, CD95 and CD27 were used to sort naive, central memory, regulatory and stem cell-like memory CD4+ T cells. Purity was above 98% for every sorted population. PBMCs were isolated immediately by Lymphoprep density gradient centrifugation and stained directly without culture. To minimize batch effects, samples were stained and sorted in pairs, one healthy donor with one patient per experiment. From a lookup of the germline V gene, CDR1 and CDR2 are SGHRS and YFSETQ. Deletion took 2 bases off V and 0 bases off J, with a span of 12 bases between the germline ends. Spanning cysteine to phenylalanine, the CDR3 consists of 15 amino acids. Here the CDR3 DNA is all that survives: 45 bases in frame from base 1. A remark on this clone: What this receptor recognizes is not known. The record has no base qualities; no much larger clone is one base away.

All of the isolated RNA was reverse transcribed with the High Capacity cDNA Reverse Transcription Kit, so expressed TCRB transcripts were sequenced. Deep immunoSEQ sequencing was applied to naive, central memory and regulatory T cell samples, giving an average of about 3.6 million total reads per sample. After sorted cells were lysed in RLT buffer, RNA was extracted with DNase-treated RNeasy Micro or Mini kits, with the choice depending on cell number. Each cell subset was processed separately to prevent cross-contamination, with patient and healthy donor samples processed together. The immunoSEQ multiplex PCR was used to amplify TCRB sequences from cDNA, yielding 87-bp fragments that span the CDR3 region. Sequencing of the amplicons was performed on the Illumina HiSeq platform. In the source study's methods: Synthetic template baselines were used to correct PCR bias computationally, reads within Hamming distance 2 were collapsed together, and singletons that could not be merged were discarded. Reads were aligned to IMGT to assign V, D and J genes, CDR3 length, and insertions or deletions at six rearrangement sites. Within each subset, clonotype counts were normalized to sorted cell number, and only after that were true diversity and Gini coefficients computed with the tcR R package. The overlap coefficient, calculated on TCRB nucleotide sequences, was used to quantify repertoire sharing. Out-of-frame TCRB sequences from naive cells were analyzed to stand in for the pre-selection repertoire. Drawn from immuneACCESS, this table holds only the in-frame rearrangements with V and J called that TCRdb kept. Clones are partly lost; checked studies trace under half to an unresolved V gene and leave the rest unexplained. V and J calls and clone size are those listed in that table; D and trimming were worked out from the DNA. For this sample there are nearly 250,000 clones; 14% appear just once. About 0.03% of the sample rests with the top ten.

Sequenced sample: naive CD4+ T cells from blood. What this sample's cell subset or site label stands for: true naive CD4+ T cells. The chain links TRBV5-1 with TRBJ2-7, and TRBD2 may be the D gene, going by 6 matching bases. The sequence derives from a middle-aged woman in good health. CDR3 sequence: CASSFGRDPSYEQYF. The sequenced DNA is TGCGCCAGCAGCTTCGGGCGGGACCCCTCCTACGAGCAGTACTTC.